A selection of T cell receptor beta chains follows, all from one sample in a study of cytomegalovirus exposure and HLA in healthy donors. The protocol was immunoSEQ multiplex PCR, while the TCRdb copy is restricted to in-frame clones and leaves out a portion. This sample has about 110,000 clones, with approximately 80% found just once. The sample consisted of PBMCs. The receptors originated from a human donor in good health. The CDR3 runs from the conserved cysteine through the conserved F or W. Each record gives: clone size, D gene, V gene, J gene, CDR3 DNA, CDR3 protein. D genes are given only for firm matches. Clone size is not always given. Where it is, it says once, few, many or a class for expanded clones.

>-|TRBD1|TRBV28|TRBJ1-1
TGTGCCAGCAAGGGGGCCCCCAACACTGAAGCTTTCTTT
CASKGAPNTEAFF
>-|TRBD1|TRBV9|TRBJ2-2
TGTGCCAGCAGCGTAGGTTCCGGGACAGCGAACACCGGGGAGCTGTTTTTT
CASSVGSGTANTGELFF
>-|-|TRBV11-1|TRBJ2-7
TGTGCCAGCAGCTTACAAGGAGGACCCTACGAGCAGTACTTC
CASSLQGGPYEQYF
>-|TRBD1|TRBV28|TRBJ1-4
TGTGCCAGCAGTTTAGGGCAGGGGGGTGAAAAACTGTTTTTT
CASSLGQGGEKLFF
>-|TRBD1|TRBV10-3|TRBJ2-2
TGTGCCATCAGTTCAGGGGGCACCGGGGAGCTGTTTTTT
CAISSGGTGELFF
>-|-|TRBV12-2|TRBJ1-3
TGTGCAAGTCGCTTGTACAGCGCGGGCTACACCATATATTTT
CASRLYSAGYTIYF
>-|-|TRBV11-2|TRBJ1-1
TGTGCCAGCACCCAGAGGGTCTTGGGCGCTGAAGCTTTCTTT
CASTQRVLGAEAFF
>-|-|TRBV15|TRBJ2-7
TGTGCCACCAGCAGAGATGGGGGCAGGGGGGTCTCCTACGAGCAGTACTTC
CATSRDGGRGVSYEQYF
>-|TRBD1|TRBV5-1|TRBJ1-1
TGCGCCAGCAGCTCGACAGGGGGCGAGCCTGAAGCTTTCTTT
CASSSTGGEPEAFF
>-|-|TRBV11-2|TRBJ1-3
TGTGCCAGCAGCTTGGGAGTGGCGGGAAACACCATATATTTT
CASSLGVAGNTIYF
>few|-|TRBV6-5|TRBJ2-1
TGTGCCAGCAAAGGCACGAGCTCGGGGTACAATGAGCAGTTCTTC
CASKGTSSGYNEQFF
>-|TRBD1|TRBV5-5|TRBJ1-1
TGTGCCAGCAGCACAACAGGGGCCACTGAAGCTTTCTTT
CASSTTGATEAFF
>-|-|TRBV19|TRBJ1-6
TGTGCCAGTAGTAGCGGGGGCAGCTCCTATAATTCACCCCTCCACTTT
CASSSGGSSYNSPLHF
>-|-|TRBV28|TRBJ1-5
TGTGCCAGCAGCCCTCCCAGGCCGAATCAGCCCCAGCATTTT
CASSPPRPNQPQHF
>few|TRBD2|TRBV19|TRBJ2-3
TGTGCCAGTAGTATCCGCCCAGCGGGAGGCACAGATACGCAGTATTTT
CASSIRPAGGTDTQYF
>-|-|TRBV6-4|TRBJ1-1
TGTGCCAGCAGTGACTCGAGTCGTAGTGCTGAAGCTTTCTTT
CASSDSSRSAEAFF
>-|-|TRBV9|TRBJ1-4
TGTGCCAGCAGCGTAGTGGCGGGGGTTGGTGAAAAACTGTTTTTT
CASSVVAGVGEKLFF
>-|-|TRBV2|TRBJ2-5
TGTGCCAGCAGTGAAGCGCTTCTTGGGTCTAGTGGAGAGACCCAGTACTTC
CASSEALLGSSGETQYF
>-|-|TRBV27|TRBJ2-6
TGTGCCAGCAGTTTATCGAGCGTTTCCTCTGGGGCCAACGGCCTGACTTTC
CASSLSSVSSGANGLTF
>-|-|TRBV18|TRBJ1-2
TGTGCCAGCTCACCAGGGCCCCAGGACTATGGCTACACCTTC
CASSPGPQDYGYTF
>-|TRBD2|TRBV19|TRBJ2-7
TGTGCCAGTAGTACGGGGACTAGCGGACGATACGAGCAGTACTTC
CASSTGTSGRYEQYF
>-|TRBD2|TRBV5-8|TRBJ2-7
TGTGCCAGCAGCTTGGTCGGGCGGGAGACCTACGAGCAGTACTTC
CASSLVGRETYEQYF
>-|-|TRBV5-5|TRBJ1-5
TGTGCCAGCAGCTTGGGCAGGGTATATAGCAATCAGCCCCAGCATTTT
CASSLGRVYSNQPQHF
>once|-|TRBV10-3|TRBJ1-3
TGTGCCATCAGCCAAACCTACGACAGCTACCCTGGAAACACCATATATTTT
CAISQTYDSYPGNTIYF
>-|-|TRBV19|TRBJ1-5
TGTGCCACCCGAACGGGGGATATTCAGCCCCAGCATTTT
CATRTGDIQPQHF
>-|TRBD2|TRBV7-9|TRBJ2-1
TGTGCCAGCAGCTTAGTACGTAGCGGGAGCCACAATGAGCAGTTCTTC
CASSLVRSGSHNEQFF
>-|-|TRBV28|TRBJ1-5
TGTGCCAGCAGTTTGTCACAGGCTATTAGCAATCAGCCCCAGCATTTT
CASSLSQAISNQPQHF
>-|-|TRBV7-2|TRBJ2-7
TGTGCCAGCAGCAAACAGACTAACAGCTACGAGCAGTACTTC
CASSKQTNSYEQYF
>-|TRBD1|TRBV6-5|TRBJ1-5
TGTGCCAGCAAGGGGCAGGGGGCAGGACAGCCCCAGCATTTT
CASKGQGAGQPQHF
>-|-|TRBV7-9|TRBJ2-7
TGTGCCAGCAGCTTTCCGGGGAGCTCCTACGAGCAGTACTTC
CASSFPGSSYEQYF
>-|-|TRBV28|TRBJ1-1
TGTGCCAGCAGTTCTCAGGGATTGGGGTACACTGAAGCTTTCTTT
CASSSQGLGYTEAFF
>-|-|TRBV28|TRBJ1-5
TGTGCCAGCAGTTCACTATCCCTACGAGGTAGCAATCAGCCCCAGCATTTT
CASSSLSLRGSNQPQHF
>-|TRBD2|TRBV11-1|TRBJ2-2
TGTGCCAGCAGCTTGACTAGCGGGAGTGTAGGGGAGCTGTTTTTT
CASSLTSGSVGELFF
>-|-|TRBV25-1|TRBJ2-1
TGTGCCAGCAGTGATCCTGGACAGAGAAACTCCTACAATGAGCAGTTCTTC
CASSDPGQRNSYNEQFF
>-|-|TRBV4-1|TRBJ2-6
TGCGCCAGCAGCCAGTCTCGGTCTGGGGCCAACGGCCTGATTTTC
CASSQSRSGANGLIF
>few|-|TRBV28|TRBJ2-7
TGTGCCAGCAGGGTTCGGGACAACAGTTACGAGCAGTACTTC
CASRVRDNSYEQYF
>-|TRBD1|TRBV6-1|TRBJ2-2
TGTGCATCCCGCAGGGGGCGGAACACCGGGGAGCTGTTTTTT
CASRRGRNTGELFF
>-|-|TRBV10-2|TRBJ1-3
TGCGCCAGCACGGCTGACAGTGGCTCTGGAAACACCATATATTTT
CASTADSGSGNTIYF
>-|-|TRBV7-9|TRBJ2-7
TGTTCCAGCAGCTTGCTCAAACTGGTTCAGCGTTCTACCTACGAGCAGTACTTC
CSSSLLKLVQRSTYEQYF
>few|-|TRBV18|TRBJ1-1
TGTGCCAGCTCACCAGGGCAGGTTCTTTCTGAAGCTTTCTTT
CASSPGQVLSEAFF
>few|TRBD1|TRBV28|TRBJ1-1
TGTGCCAGCAGTTTAATTAGGGGGCCCCGAACTGAAGCTTTCTTT
CASSLIRGPRTEAFF
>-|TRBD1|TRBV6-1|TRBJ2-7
TGTGCCAGCAGTGAAGCGACAGGGTACTACGAGCAGTACTTC
CASSEATGYYEQYF
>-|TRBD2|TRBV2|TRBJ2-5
TGTGCCAGCAGGAGGGGACTAGCGGGAGGAGAGACCCAGTACTTC
CASRRGLAGGETQYF
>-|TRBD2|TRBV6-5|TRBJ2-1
TGTGCCAGCAGTTATGGCGGGAGGGCCGGCAATGAGCAGTTCTTC
CASSYGGRAGNEQFF
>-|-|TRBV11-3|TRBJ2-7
TGTGCCAGCAGCTTAGATGGTCAGAACTACGAGCAGTACTTC
CASSLDGQNYEQYF
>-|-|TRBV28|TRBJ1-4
TGTGCCAGCAGTTTATGGGGGGCAGGGAATACTAATGAAAAACTGTTTTTT
CASSLWGAGNTNEKLFF
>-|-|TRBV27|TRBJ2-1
TGTGCCAGCAGTCCCGCACCCTACTCCTACAATGAGCAGTTCTTC
CASSPAPYSYNEQFF
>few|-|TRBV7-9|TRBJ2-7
TGTGCCAGCAGTCCCGACAGGCTCTCCTACGAGCAGTACTTC
CASSPDRLSYEQYF
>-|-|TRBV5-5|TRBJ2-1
TGTGCCAGCAGCTTGATAAATGAGCAGTTCTTC
CASSLINEQFF
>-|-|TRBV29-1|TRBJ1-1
TGCAGCGCTATGACAAGGGGGAACACTGAAGCTTTCTTT
CSAMTRGNTEAFF
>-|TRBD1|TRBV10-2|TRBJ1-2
TGCGCCAGCAGTCCAGGGGGTGGCTATGGCTACACCTTC
CASSPGGGYGYTF